This is a list of T cell receptor beta chains from one sample in a study of blood T cell repertoires in COVID-19. The data were produced by immunoSEQ multiplex PCR, yet TCRdb's version contains in-frame clones alone and is incomplete. Of approximately 150,000 clones in the sample, roughly 84% are singletons; the top ten hold under 13%. The sample comprised peripheral blood. Receptors were obtained from a man in his 70s with active or convalescent COVID-19. The CDR3 runs from the conserved cysteine through the conserved F or W. The D gene is left open where the match is weak. For some rows the clone size is stated as once, few or many, or as a class when expanded; others skip it.

TRBV28,NA,TRBJ2-3,few,13,TGTGCCAGCAGCCGGGACTTCACAGATACGCAGTATTTT,CASSRDFTDTQYF
TRBV5-1,TRBD1,TRBJ2-5,NA,16,TGCGCCAGCAGCGTCGGGTGGACAGGGGGTCAAGAGACCCAGTACTTC,CASSVGWTGGQETQYF
TRBV7-3,TRBD2,TRBJ2-1,few,15,TGTGCCAGCAGCGGGACTAGCGGGAGTAGGGATGAGCAGTTCTTC,CASSGTSGSRDEQFF
TRBV4-1,NA,TRBJ1-4,NA,14,TGCGCCAGCAGCCAAGTCATAGGACTCGAAAAACTGTTTTTT,CASSQVIGLEKLFF
TRBV11-2,NA,TRBJ1-4,once,15,TGTGCCAGCAGCTTAAGACCTGGGAGAAATGAAAAACTGTTTTTT,CASSLRPGRNEKLFF
TRBV5-8,TRBD2,TRBJ2-7,NA,16,TGTGCCAGCAGCTTGGGTTGGCGGGAGGCCTCCTACGAGCAGTACTTC,CASSLGWREASYEQYF
TRBV5-1,NA,TRBJ2-5,NA,14,TGCGCCAGCAACCTGGAGGGCGGCGGGGAGACCCAGTACTTC,CASNLEGGGETQYF
TRBV23-1,NA,TRBJ2-7,NA,15,TGCGCCAGCAGTCAATCCAGCCACGGAGGCTACGAGCAGTACTTC,CASSQSSHGGYEQYF
TRBV7-9,NA,TRBJ2-1,NA,15,TGTGCCAGCAGCCGGCAGACTAATCTAGTTAATGAGCAGTTCTTC,CASSRQTNLVNEQFF
TRBV12-3/TRBV12-4,NA,TRBJ2-4,NA,12,TGTGCCAGCAGTTTAGATCTAAACATTCAGTACTTC,CASSLDLNIQYF
TRBV19,NA,TRBJ1-1,NA,15,TGTGCCAGTAGTATAGATAATCGGGGGATCACTGAAGCTTTCTTT,CASSIDNRGITEAFF
TRBV5-1,TRBD2,TRBJ2-3,few,15,TGCGCCAGCAGCCCAACCGGGGGGAGCACAGATACGCAGTATTTT,CASSPTGGSTDTQYF
TRBV5-1,NA,TRBJ1-4,NA,14,TGCGCCAGCAGTTCAACAGCAACTAATGAAAAACTGTTTTTT,CASSSTATNEKLFF
TRBV5-4,NA,TRBJ1-2,NA,14,TGTGCCAGCAGCCCCGGGGGGGGGAACTATGGCTACACCTTC,CASSPGGGNYGYTF
TRBV7-9,TRBD1,TRBJ2-2,once,15,TGTGCCAGCAGGGCCGGGACAGCGAACACCGGGGAGCTGTTTTTT,CASRAGTANTGELFF
TRBV6-5,TRBD1,TRBJ2-6,NA,15,TGTGCCACCACCACGGACAGGGCCGGGGCCAACGTCCTGACTTTC,CATTTDRAGANVLTF
TRBV5-1,TRBD2,TRBJ2-3,NA,14,TGCGCCAGCGCGCTAGCGGCTAGCACAGATACGCAGTATTTT,CASALAASTDTQYF
TRBV11-2,TRBD1,TRBJ2-7,few,15,TGTGCCAGCAGCTTAGAACCCAGGGGGCATTACGAGCAGTACTTC,CASSLEPRGHYEQYF
TRBV7-9,NA,TRBJ2-2,once,15,TGTGCCAGCACCCCGGCGGGGGCGCGGACCGGGGAGCTGTTTTTT,CASTPAGARTGELFF
TRBV6-5,NA,TRBJ1-1,NA,14,TGTGCCAGCAGGGCCAATAGCGGGGGAACTGAAGCTTTCTTT,CASRANSGGTEAFF
TRBV6-5,TRBD2,TRBJ2-3,NA,15,TGTGCCAGCAGTTCCGCAGGGAGGGGAACAGATACGCAGTATTTT,CASSSAGRGTDTQYF
TRBV28,NA,TRBJ1-1,NA,12,TGTGCCAGCAGAGTCGGGAGTACTGAAGCTTTCTTT,CASRVGSTEAFF
TRBV9,TRBD1,TRBJ1-2,NA,13,TGTGCCAGCAGGGAGGGGGCCGCCTATGGCTACACCTTC,CASREGAAYGYTF
TRBV15,NA,TRBJ2-1,NA,14,TGTGCCACCGGGCACGGAGGGGCCTACAATGAGCAGTTCTTC,CATGHGGAYNEQFF
TRBV18,NA,TRBJ1-4,NA,14,TGTGCCAGCTCATCGACAGTAAATAATGAAAAACTGTTTTTT,CASSSTVNNEKLFF
TRBV5-8,NA,TRBJ1-4,once,14,TGTGCCAGCAGCCCCGGGATCTCAAATGAAAAACTGTTTTTT,CASSPGISNEKLFF
TRBV19,NA,TRBJ1-6,once,13,TGTGCCAGTACCGTGACCGGGAGCCGAACCCTCCACTTT,CASTVTGSRTLHF
TRBV6-6,NA,TRBJ1-5,NA,15,TGTGCCAGCACCGCAGAGGGGGTGGGCAATCAGCCCCAGCATTTT,CASTAEGVGNQPQHF
TRBV7-9,TRBD1,TRBJ1-4,NA,17,TGTGCCAGCAGTTATGACAGGGGCCCCGCTCGAAATGAAAAACTGTTTTTT,CASSYDRGPARNEKLFF
TRBV30,TRBD1,TRBJ2-2,NA,18,TGTGCCTGGAGTGTCGGGACAGGACCATACGGGGATACCGGGGAGCTGTTTTTT,CAWSVGTGPYGDTGELFF
TRBV19,NA,TRBJ2-2,NA,15,TGTGCCACTAATCCGAGGACAACGAACACCGGGGAGCTGTTTTTT,CATNPRTTNTGELFF
TRBV5-1,NA,TRBJ1-1,few,13,TGCGCCAGCAGCTTGGGGGGCGGAACTGAAGCTTTCTTT,CASSLGGGTEAFF
TRBV5-4,NA,TRBJ1-1,few,14,TGTGCCAGCAGCTTGGGGGGCAACGTTCCTGAAGCTTTCTTT,CASSLGGNVPEAFF
TRBV12-3/TRBV12-4,NA,TRBJ1-1,NA,12,TGTGCCAGCAGTTTTTACCAGACTGAAGCTTTCTTT,CASSFYQTEAFF
TRBV6-5,NA,TRBJ2-7,NA,15,TGTGCCAGCAGTTACTCGTGGTCAGGGAACTACGAGCAGTACTTC,CASSYSWSGNYEQYF
TRBV2,NA,TRBJ1-3,NA,14,TGTGCCAGCAGTGAGGTCAGCCGGGATGACACCATATATTTT,CASSEVSRDDTIYF
TRBV27,NA,TRBJ1-1,NA,14,TGTGCCAGCAGTTTAGACAGGTTTAACACTGAAGCTTTCTTT,CASSLDRFNTEAFF
TRBV10-2,NA,TRBJ1-5,NA,15,TGCGCCAGCAGTGAGGATAAACGAGGTAGTCAGCCCCAGCATTTT,CASSEDKRGSQPQHF
TRBV6-2/TRBV6-3,TRBD1,TRBJ2-7,few,13,TGTGCCAGCAGTAACAGGGGGCCCCACGAGCAGTACTTC,CASSNRGPHEQYF
TRBV6-5,TRBD1,TRBJ1-1,NA,14,TGTGCCAGCATTGGGACAGTAATGAACACTGAAGCTTTCTTT,CASIGTVMNTEAFF
TRBV7-2,TRBD1,TRBJ1-5,once,16,TGTGCCAGCAGCTTATCCGGGACAGTAAGTAATCAGCCCCAGCATTTT,CASSLSGTVSNQPQHF
TRBV3-1/TRBV3-2,NA,TRBJ1-1,NA,16,TGTGCCAGCAGGGCAGGGACTCCGGGAAGGAACACTGAAGCTTTCTTT,CASRAGTPGRNTEAFF
TRBV6-5,NA,TRBJ1-3,NA,15,TGTGCCAGCACCGCAAGCAGACTGTGGGGAAACACCATATATTTT,CASTASRLWGNTIYF
TRBV28,NA,TRBJ1-6,few,15,TGTGCCAGCAGTTTAGAGGGCCGAACTAATTCACCCCTCCACTTT,CASSLEGRTNSPLHF
TRBV3-1/TRBV3-2,NA,TRBJ2-7,NA,12,TGTGCCGCAGGACTTCGCGAATACGAGCAGTACTTC,CAAGLREYEQYF
TRBV6-2/TRBV6-3,TRBD1,TRBJ1-1,once,15,TGTGCCAGCAGTTACGGGGGGACAGGGAGGCCTGAAGCTTTCTTT,CASSYGGTGRPEAFF
TRBV7-8,TRBD2,TRBJ2-2,many,15,TGTGCCAGCAGCTTACTAGCGGGGGGGGGCGGGGAGCTGTTTTTT,CASSLLAGGGGELFF
TRBV28,NA,TRBJ2-1,NA,14,TGTGCCAGCAGTTTTGTTGGGAGGTTCGGTGAGCAGTTCTTC,CASSFVGRFGEQFF
TRBV10-3,TRBD1,TRBJ2-7,once,14,TGTGCCATCAGGGGGACAGGGCGAACATACGAGCAGTACTTC,CAIRGTGRTYEQYF
TRBV14,NA,TRBJ2-7,NA,14,TGTGCCAGCAGGAACAGTGGGGGGACCTACGAGCAGTACTTC,CASRNSGGTYEQYF
TRBV3-1/TRBV3-2,NA,TRBJ2-2,NA,14,TGTGCCAGCAGGCCTACAGAGAACACCGGGGAGCTGTTTTTT,CASRPTENTGELFF
TRBV9,TRBD2,TRBJ2-1,NA,15,TGTGCCAGCAGCCAACTAGCGGTTCCTTACAATGAGCAGTTCTTC,CASSQLAVPYNEQFF
TRBV2,TRBD1,TRBJ1-4,NA,14,TGTGCCAGCAGCCGACAGGGTGGAGCTGAAAAACTGTTTTTT,CASSRQGGAEKLFF